Listed here is a single T cell receptor beta chain. The record originates from a study of OX40 agonist ivuxolimab in advanced cancers. Assay used: immunoSEQ multiplex PCR; TCRdb lists only in-frame clones, some missing. The table shows around 94,000 clones, with over 75% occurring only once. This clonotype originated in an adult with an advanced solid tumor such as melanoma, head and neck, liver or kidney cancer. The starting material was CD4+ or CD8+ T cells sorted from blood, obtained in a trial of the OX40 agonist ivuxolimab.

CDR3: CASSLIWAEQETQYF. DNA for the CDR3: TGTGCCAGCAGCTTAATTTGGGCAGAGCAAGAGACCCAGTACTTC. V and J are TRBV7-9 and TRBJ2-5; D is unresolved. With 2 bases removed from V and 2 bases from J, the gap between germline ends came to 12 bases. The CDR3 has 15 residues. Germline values: CDR1 SEHNR, CDR2 FQNEAQ (reference sequence).